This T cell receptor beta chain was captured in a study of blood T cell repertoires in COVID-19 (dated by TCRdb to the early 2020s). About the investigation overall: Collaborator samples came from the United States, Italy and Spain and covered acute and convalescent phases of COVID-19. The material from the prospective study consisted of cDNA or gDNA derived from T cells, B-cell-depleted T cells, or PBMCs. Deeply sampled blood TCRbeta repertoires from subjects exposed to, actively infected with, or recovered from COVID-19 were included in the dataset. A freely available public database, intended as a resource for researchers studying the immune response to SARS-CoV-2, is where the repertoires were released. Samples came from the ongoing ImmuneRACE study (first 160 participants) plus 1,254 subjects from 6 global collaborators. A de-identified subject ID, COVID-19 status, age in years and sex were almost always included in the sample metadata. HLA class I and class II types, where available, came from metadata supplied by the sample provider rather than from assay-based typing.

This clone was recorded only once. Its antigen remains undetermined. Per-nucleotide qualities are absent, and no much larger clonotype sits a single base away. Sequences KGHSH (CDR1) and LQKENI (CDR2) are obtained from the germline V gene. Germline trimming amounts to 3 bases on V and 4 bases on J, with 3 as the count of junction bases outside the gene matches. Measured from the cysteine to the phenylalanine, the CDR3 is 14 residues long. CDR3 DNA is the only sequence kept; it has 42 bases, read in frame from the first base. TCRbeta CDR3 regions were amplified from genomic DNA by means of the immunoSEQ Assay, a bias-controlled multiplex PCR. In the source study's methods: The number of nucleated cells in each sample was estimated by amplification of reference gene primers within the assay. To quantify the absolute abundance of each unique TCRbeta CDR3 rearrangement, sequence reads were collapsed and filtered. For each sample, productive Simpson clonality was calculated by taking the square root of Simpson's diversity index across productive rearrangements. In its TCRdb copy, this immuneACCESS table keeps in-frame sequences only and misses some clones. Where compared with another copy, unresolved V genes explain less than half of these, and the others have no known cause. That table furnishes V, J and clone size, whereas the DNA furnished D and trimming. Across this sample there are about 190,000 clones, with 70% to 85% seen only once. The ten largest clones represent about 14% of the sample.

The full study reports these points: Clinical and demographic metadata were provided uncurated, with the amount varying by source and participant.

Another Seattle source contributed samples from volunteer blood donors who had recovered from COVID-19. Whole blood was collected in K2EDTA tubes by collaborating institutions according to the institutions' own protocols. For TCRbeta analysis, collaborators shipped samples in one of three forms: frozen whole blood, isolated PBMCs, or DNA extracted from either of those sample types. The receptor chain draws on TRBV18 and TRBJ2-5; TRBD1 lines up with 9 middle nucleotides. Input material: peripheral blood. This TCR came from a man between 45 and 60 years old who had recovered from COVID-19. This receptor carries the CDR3 CASSPGQGGETQYF. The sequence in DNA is TGTGCCAGCTCACCGGGACAGGGTGGAGAGACCCAGTACTTC.